A single sample is the source of the 24 T cell receptor beta chains below, sequenced in a study of monozygotic twins with inflammatory bowel disease. TCRdb processed the 5' RACE reads again and assigns one entry to each CDR3 protein, with no DNA. The sample table sets out approximately 330,000 distinct CDR3 sequences. The material sequenced was blood. These receptor sequences come from a human donor with ulcerative colitis or Crohn's disease, or a healthy co-twin of an affected twin (not recorded which).

V usage is TRBV27 and J usage is TRBJ2-1; TCRdb selects TRBD1, and the lack of DNA leaves this call unchecked. CDR1 and CDR2 (germline): MNHEY, SMNVEV (reference sequence). The CDR3 spans 15 residues. The chain's CDR3 is CASSSYLDRENEQFF.

The rearrangement uses TRBV12-3 or TRBV12-4 and TRBJ2-4; the TCRdb call, TRBD2, lacks DNA for checking. The CDR3 spans 13 residues. Here the CDR3 reads CASTKIWGGGQYF.

The V call is TRBV7-2, the J call TRBJ2-1; TCRdb's assignment of TRBD1 cannot be checked, as there is no DNA. The CDR3 is 14 amino acids. The germline CDR1 and CDR2 sequences are SGHTA and FQGNSA. The CDR3 is CASSLAGGLYEQFF.

V gene TRBV7-2 combines with J gene TRBJ2-7; without DNA, the TCRdb call of TRBD2 cannot be checked. Germline V lookup: CDR1 SGHTA, CDR2 FQGNSA. The CDR3 has 14 residues. CDR3 protein: CASSLAGAPYEQYF.

The chain recombines TRBV6-1 with TRBJ2-3; the TCRdb D gene call, TRBD1, has no DNA to confirm it. Germline-derived CDR1 and CDR2 are MNHNS and SASEGT. The CDR3 contains 14 residues. CDR3 residues: CASRSQGYTDTQYF.

This chain connects TRBV28 to TRBJ2-3; TCRdb's D call, TRBD2, is unchecked because there is no DNA. The CDR3 is 13 amino acids. Germline CDR1 and CDR2: MDHEN and SYDVKM. The CDR3 here is CASRRDRADTQYF.

The V and J genes are TRBV7-9 and TRBJ1-2; the TCRdb D gene call, TRBD1, has no DNA to confirm it. The CDR3 is made up of 13 amino acids. The V gene's germline CDR1 is SEHNR and CDR2 FQNEAQ (reference sequence). This chain's CDR3 is CASSAQGDYGYTF. The whole variable domain, filled in from reference TRBV7-9 and TRBJ1-2, reads DTGVSQNPRHKITKRGQNVTFRCDPISEHNRLYWYRQTLGQGPEFLTYFQNEAQLEKSRLLSDRFSAERPKGSFSTLEIQRTEQGDSAMYLCASSAQGDYGYTFGSGTRLTVV.

The chain employs TRBV20-1 and TRBJ2-1; as DNA is missing, the TRBD1 call by TCRdb cannot be tested. This CDR3 has 14 residues. Germline lookup yields CDR1 DFQATT and CDR2 SNEGSKA (reference sequence). This CDR3 is CSARKDRLVGEQFF.

V is TRBV10-2 and J is TRBJ2-2. CDR3 length: 14 amino acids. Germline CDR1 WSHSY, CDR2 SAAADI. The CDR3 here is CASRGFGNTGELFF.

The chain uses TRBV5-1 and TRBJ2-5; TCRdb gives TRBD1 as the D gene, but with no DNA this cannot be confirmed. The CDR3 spans 17 residues. Germline CDR1 SGHRS, CDR2 YFSETQ. CDR3 loop: CASSLPRTGTTLETQYF.

This sequence joins TRBV7-2 and TRBJ2-2; without DNA, the TCRdb call of TRBD2 cannot be checked. CDR3 length equals 13 residues. CDR1 is SGHTA and CDR2 is FQGNSA in the germline V gene. The chain's CDR3 is CASSLGAPGELFF. Together with reference TRBV7-2 and TRBJ2-2, the CDR3 gives the full variable domain: GAGVSQSPSNKVTEKGKDVELRCDPISGHTALYWYRQSLGQGLEFLIYFQGNSAPDKSGLPSDRFSAERTGGSVSTLTIQRTQQEDSAVYLCASSLGAPGELFFGEGSRLTVL.

The V gene is TRBV5-4, the J gene TRBJ2-2; the D call from TCRdb, TRBD1, cannot be confirmed without DNA. CDR3 length: 14 amino acids. Germline V gene data show CDR1 as SGHNT and CDR2 as YYREEE (reference sequence). The CDR3 region is CASSLPGTTGELFF.

This chain joins TRBV6-1 and TRBJ2-1; TCRdb picks TRBD1, but there is no DNA to check that call. The CDR3 spans 13 residues. CDR1 is MNHNS, CDR2 SASEGT, per germline. The CDR3 loop reads CASSEVGRNEQFF.

V is TRBV4-1 and J is TRBJ1-1; TCRdb's assignment of TRBD1 cannot be checked, as there is no DNA. This CDR3 is 14 amino acids long. Germline V gives CDR1 MGHRA, CDR2 YSYEKL. The CDR3 loop is CASSHSLRGSEAFF.

The rearrangement joins TRBV7-9 to TRBJ1-1. CDR1 is SEHNR and CDR2 is FQNEAQ in the germline V gene (reference sequence). The CDR3 totals 13 residues. This CDR3 is CASSLGGGTEAFF.

V and J are TRBV20-1 and TRBJ2-4; checking the TCRdb D call of TRBD2 is not possible without DNA. This CDR3 has 15 residues. CDR1 is DFQATT, CDR2 SNEGSKA, per germline (reference sequence). CDR3 region: CSARRGGIAKNIQYF.

The CDR3 sequence is CASSSGLYNEQFF. The V gene is TRBV7-2, the J gene TRBJ2-1. CDR3 length: 13 amino acids. Per the germline V gene, CDR1 is SGHTA and CDR2 is FQGNSA.

CDR3 loop: CASSPLREGGNYGYTF. The chain has TRBV5-1 and TRBJ1-2. Germline-derived CDR1 and CDR2 are SGHRS and YFSETQ. The CDR3 runs to 16 residues.

The chain has TRBV27 and TRBJ2-1; checking the TCRdb D call of TRBD1 is not possible without DNA. The CDR3 contains 16 residues. The germline CDR1 and CDR2 sequences are MNHEY and SMNVEV (reference sequence). This CDR3 is CASSLRYRTGGDEQFF.

The rearrangement uses TRBV11-2 and TRBJ2-7; TCRdb's D gene call, TRBD2, goes unchecked for lack of DNA. This CDR3 has 18 residues. In germline, CDR1 is SGHAT, CDR2 FQNNGV. The CDR3 sequence: CASSLMTPFLAGGYEQYF. Based on the CDR3 plus reference TRBV11-2 and TRBJ2-7, the full variable domain is EAGVAQSPRYKIIEKRQSVAFWCNPISGHATLYWYQQILGQGPKLLIQFQNNGVVDDSQLPKDRFSAERLKGVDSTLKIQPAKLEDSAVYLCASSLMTPFLAGGYEQYFGPGTRLTVT.

V gene TRBV30 combines with J gene TRBJ1-5; with no DNA, the TCRdb D assignment of TRBD1 cannot be verified. The CDR3 covers 13 residues. CDR1 and CDR2 (germline): GTSNPN, SVGIG (reference sequence). The CDR3 reads CAWSVAGNQPQHF.

J is TRBJ1-5 and V is TRBV6-5. Germline CDR1 MNHEY, CDR2 SVGAGI. There are 16 residues in the CDR3. CDR3 region: CASSPREGISNQPQHF.

The chain uses TRBV20-1 and TRBJ1-1; absent DNA, TCRdb's TRBD1 call cannot be checked. The CDR3 length is 16 residues. Germline V gives CDR1 DFQATT, CDR2 SNEGSKA (reference sequence). CDR3 amino acids: CSARVWGDGENTEAFF.

CDR3 amino acids: CASSLVGQGHTEAFF. This chain uses TRBV7-2 with TRBJ1-1; TCRdb names TRBD1, which stays unverified in the absence of DNA. From germline, CDR1 is SGHTA and CDR2 FQGNSA. The CDR3 has 15 residues.